One sample yielded the 12 T cell receptor beta chains listed below, sequenced in a study of cytomegalovirus exposure and HLA in healthy donors. Both 60 Vbeta primers and 13 Jbeta primers went into the PCR. The table came from immunoSEQ multiplex PCR; TCRdb's copy has only in-frame clones and leaves some out. The sample has about 140,000 clones, approximately 9% seen once. Sequencing used PBMCs. Receptors originate from a male donor in good health and CMV-seronegative.

The V gene is TRBV7-3, the J gene TRBJ2-3; TRBD2 agrees at 13 bases. The V segment lost 5 bases and the J segment 5 bases; nucleotides outside the gene matches: 10. The CDR3 totals 17 residues. Germline V gene data show CDR1 as SGHTA and CDR2 as FQGTGA. The CDR3 coding sequence is TGTGCCAGCAGCGCCTCAACTAGCGGGAGGGCCTTAGATACGCAGTATTTT. Translating it yields CASSASTSGRALDTQYF.

This clone was recorded at least ten times. The gene calls are TRBV5-1 and TRBJ2-7, with TRBD2 matching 8 bases. This CDR3 contains 15 residues. Germline V gene data show CDR1 as SGHRS and CDR2 as YFSETQ. J was trimmed by 1 base and V by 2 bases; bases with no gene match: 5. The DNA of the CDR3 is TGCGCCAGCAGCTTTGGGGCGGGGGGATCCTACGAGCAGTACTTC. It translates to CASSFGAGGSYEQYF. The full variable domain, in which reference TRBV5-1 and TRBJ2-7 provide the parts outside the CDR3, is KAGVTQTPRYLIKTRGQQVTLSCSPISGHRSVSWYQQTPGQGLQFLFEYFSETQRNKGNFPGRFSGRQFSNSRSEMNVSTLELGDSALYLCASSFGAGGSYEQYFGPGTRLTVT.

V is TRBV7-9 and J is TRBJ2-7; 7 positions agree with TRBD2. The CDR3 spans 14 residues. Germline V lookup: CDR1 SEHNR, CDR2 FQNEAQ (reference sequence). The V gene end was trimmed by 7 bases and the J gene end by 3 bases; junction bases not matched to a gene: 9. In DNA, the CDR3 is TGTGCCAGCAACAAAGCGGGACCCGACTACGAGCAGTACTTC. Amino acid sequence: CASNKAGPDYEQYF.

The chain recombines TRBV10-3 with TRBJ2-3, with 8 nucleotides matching TRBD2. The V and J ends lost 4 bases and 2 bases, in that order; junction bases with no gene match: 2. This CDR3 spans 14 amino acids. Germline-derived CDR1 and CDR2 are ENHRY and SYGVKD. For the CDR3, the DNA is TGTGCCATCAGTGGGGGACTAGTCACAGATACGCAGTATTTT. Its translation: CAISGGLVTDTQYF.

In its sample, this clone was seen a few times. This sequence joins TRBV6-4 and TRBJ2-3, with 7 bases matching TRBD1. The CDR3 consists of 13 residues. The germline gives CDR1 MRHNA, CDR2 SNTAGT. Trimming cost V 3 bases and J 4 bases; bases outside gene matches: 1. The CDR3: CASSEQGADTQYF. The CDR3 DNA reads TGTGCCAGCAGTGAGCAGGGGGCAGATACGCAGTATTTT.

The genes are TRBV5-1 and TRBJ1-6; TRBD1 agrees at 7 bases. The J segment lost 7 bases and the V segment lost 4 bases, leaving 8 bases of the junction unmatched. The CDR3 has 15 amino acids. Per the germline V gene, CDR1 is SGHRS and CDR2 is YFSETQ. CDR3 sequence (DNA): TGCGCCAGCAGCGAAAAACCGGGACAGAATTCACCCCTCCACTTT. Its protein product is CASSEKPGQNSPLHF.

The chain recombines TRBV15 with TRBJ2-1, with unresolved D. V gave up 0 bases and J gave up 6 bases, with 12 bases separating them. Germline-derived CDR1 and CDR2 are LNHNV and YYDKDF (reference sequence). CDR3 length equals 15 residues. This CDR3 is CATSRDRGGGNEQFF. CDR3 DNA sequence: TGTGCCACCAGCAGAGATAGAGGTGGCGGCAATGAGCAGTTCTTC.

V is TRBV5-1 and J is TRBJ1-4, with TRBD1 identical over 7 bases. Germline CDR1 SGHRS, CDR2 YFSETQ. The ends lost 4 bases at V and 7 bases at J; junction bases unmatched: 7. The CDR3 has 14 amino acids. CDR3 coding DNA: TGCGCCAGCAGCGAACAGGGGCACGGTGAAAAACTGTTTTTT. It specifies CASSEQGHGEKLFF.

Only a few counts were recorded for this clone. The V call is TRBV4-1, the J call TRBJ2-1; 9 positions match TRBD1. Trimming at V came to 0 bases and at J to 8 bases, leaving 8 bases not matched to a gene. Germline CDR1 is MGHRA and CDR2 is YSYEKL. This CDR3 has 16 residues. The CDR3 region has the DNA TGCGCCAGCAGCCAAGAACAGGGGGCCCTATCCGATGAGCAGTTCTTC. Translated: CASSQEQGALSDEQFF.

The chain employs TRBV5-1 and TRBJ1-1; D might be TRBD1 (6 bases). Germline V CDR1 and CDR2: SGHRS, YFSETQ. V shed 6 bases and J shed 1 base, with 10 bases lying between them. The CDR3 totals 13 residues. The CDR3 DNA reads as TGCGCCAGCAAGGCAGGGGCGAACACTGAAGCTTTCTTT. Translating gives CASKAGANTEAFF.

This rearrangement joins TRBV6-5 to TRBJ1-2, with a tentative D call TRBD1 (6 bases). This CDR3 comprises 13 residues. V was pared by 2 bases and J by 8 bases, with 12 bases between. In germline, CDR1 is MNHEY, CDR2 SVGAGI. The CDR3 bases are TGTGCCAGCAGTTACCTGACAGGTCTGGGCTACACCTTC. Its protein product is CASSYLTGLGYTF.

The sample holds one count of this clone. The chain has TRBV15 and TRBJ2-7; the D is unclear. Trimming cost V 8 bases and J 0 bases, with 5 bases left between them. Germline CDR1 and CDR2: LNHNV and YYDKDF (reference sequence). This CDR3 comprises 11 residues. CDR3 in amino acids: CATHSSYEQYF. DNA for the CDR3: TGTGCCACCCATTCCTCCTACGAGCAGTACTTC.